The sample holds a few counts of the clone carrying this T cell receptor (beta chain). This sample was included in a study of blood T cell repertoires in COVID-19. For the study at large: Sites across the United States, Italy and Spain contributed samples from acute and convalescent COVID-19. T cells, B-cell-depleted T cells, or PBMCs provided the cDNA or gDNA that served as material.

CDR3 length: 18 residues. V lost 3 bases, J lost 7 bases, and 8 bases stayed unmatched. Germline V gene sequence: CDR1 SGHVS, CDR2 FQNEAQ. The assay was immunoSEQ multiplex PCR, and TCRdb's table has in-frame clones only and misses some. The repertoire has tens of thousands of clones, around 88% of them found once; the top ten carry 4.9%. The chain is built from TRBV7-8 and TRBJ2-2; 16 positions agree with TRBD2. The sequence derives from a woman in her 70s with active COVID-19. Sequencing was done on a sample of peripheral blood. The CDR3 DNA sequence: TGTGCCAGCAGCTTGGGAGGGACTAGCGGGGGGGCCAGCGGGGAGCTGTTTTTT. Residues: CASSLGGTSGGASGELFF.